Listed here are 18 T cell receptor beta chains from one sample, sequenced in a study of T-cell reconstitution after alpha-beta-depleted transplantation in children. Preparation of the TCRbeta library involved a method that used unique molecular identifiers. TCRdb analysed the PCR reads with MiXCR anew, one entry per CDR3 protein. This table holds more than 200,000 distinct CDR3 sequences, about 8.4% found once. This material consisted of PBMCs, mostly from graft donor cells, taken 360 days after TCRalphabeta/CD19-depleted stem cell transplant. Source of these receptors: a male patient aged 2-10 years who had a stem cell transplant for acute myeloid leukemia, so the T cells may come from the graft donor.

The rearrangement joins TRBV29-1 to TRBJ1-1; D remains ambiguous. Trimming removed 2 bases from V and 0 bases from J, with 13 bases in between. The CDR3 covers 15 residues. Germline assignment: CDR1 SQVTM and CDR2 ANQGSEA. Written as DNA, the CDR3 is TGCAGCGTTGAATTCCTACGGGCGATGAACACTGAAGCTTTCTTT. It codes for CSVEFLRAMNTEAFF.

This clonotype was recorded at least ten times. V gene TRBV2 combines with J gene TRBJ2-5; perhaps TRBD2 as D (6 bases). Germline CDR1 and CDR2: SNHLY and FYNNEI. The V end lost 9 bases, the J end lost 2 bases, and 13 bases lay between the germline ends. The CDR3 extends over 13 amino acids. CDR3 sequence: CARNVAEQETQYF. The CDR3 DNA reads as TGTGCCAGAAATGTAGCGGAACAAGAGACCCAGTACTTC. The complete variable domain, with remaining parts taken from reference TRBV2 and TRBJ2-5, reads EPEVTQTPSHQVTQMGQEVILRCVPISNHLYFYWYRQILGQKVEFLVSFYNNEISEKSEIFDDQFSVERPDGSNFTLKIRSTKLEDSAMYFCARNVAEQETQYFGPGTRLLVL.

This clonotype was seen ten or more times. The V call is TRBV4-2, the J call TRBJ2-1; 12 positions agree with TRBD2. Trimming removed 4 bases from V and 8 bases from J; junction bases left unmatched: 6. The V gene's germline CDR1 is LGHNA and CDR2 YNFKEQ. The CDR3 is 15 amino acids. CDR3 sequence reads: CASSLRTSGEHEQFF. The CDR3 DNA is TGTGCCAGCAGCCTCCGGACTAGCGGGGAACATGAGCAGTTCTTC.

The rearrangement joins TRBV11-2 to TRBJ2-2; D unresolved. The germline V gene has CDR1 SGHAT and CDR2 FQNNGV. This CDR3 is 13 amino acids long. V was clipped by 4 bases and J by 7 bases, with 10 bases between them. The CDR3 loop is CASSYQSVGELFF. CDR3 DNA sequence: TGTGCCAGCAGCTACCAATCGGTCGGGGAGCTGTTTTTT.

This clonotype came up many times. CDR3 sequence (DNA): TGCGCCAGCAGCTTGGAAGTTCCCGAAGAAAGCCCAGGGAGCTCCTACAATGAGCAGTTCTTC. It translates to CASSLEVPEESPGSSYNEQFF. This sequence joins TRBV5-1 and TRBJ2-1; D is possibly TRBD1 or TRBD2 (5 bases each). The length of the CDR3 is 21 residues. Germline V gives CDR1 SGHRS, CDR2 YFSETQ. V was clipped by 0 bases and J by 0 bases, with 25 bases between them.

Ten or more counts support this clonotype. The CDR3 DNA reads as TGTGCCAGCAGCTTAGATGGGGTAGCAGATACGCAGTATTTT. The encoded protein is CASSLDGVADTQYF. This chain links TRBV7-9 with TRBJ2-3; no clear D. Germline V lookup: CDR1 SEHNR, CDR2 FQNEAQ (reference sequence). The CDR3 covers 14 residues. V was trimmed by 1 base and J by 4 bases, leaving 9 bases between them.

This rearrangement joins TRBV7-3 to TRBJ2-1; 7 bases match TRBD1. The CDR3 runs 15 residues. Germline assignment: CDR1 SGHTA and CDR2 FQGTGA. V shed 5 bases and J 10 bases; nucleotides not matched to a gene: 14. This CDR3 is CASSRGQDPAREQFF. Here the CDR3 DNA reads TGTGCCAGCAGCCGCGGACAGGACCCAGCACGGGAGCAGTTCTTC.

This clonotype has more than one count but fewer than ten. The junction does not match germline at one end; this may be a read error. This CDR3 is CCARDGREPTVNEQFF. For the CDR3, the DNA is TGCTGTGCTAGAGATGGCCGGGAACCTACGGTCAATGAGCAGTTCTTC. The chain is built from TRBV20-1 and TRBJ2-1; D perhaps matches TRBD2 (5 bases). The CDR3 runs to 16 residues. Germline CDR1 and CDR2: DFQATT and SNEGSKA (reference sequence).

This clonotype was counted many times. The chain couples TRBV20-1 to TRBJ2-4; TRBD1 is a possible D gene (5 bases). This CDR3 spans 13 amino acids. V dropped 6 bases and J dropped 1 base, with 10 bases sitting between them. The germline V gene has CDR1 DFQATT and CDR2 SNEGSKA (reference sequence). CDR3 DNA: TGCAGTGCCGGACACGGGGCCAAAAACATTCAGTACTTC. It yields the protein CSAGHGAKNIQYF.

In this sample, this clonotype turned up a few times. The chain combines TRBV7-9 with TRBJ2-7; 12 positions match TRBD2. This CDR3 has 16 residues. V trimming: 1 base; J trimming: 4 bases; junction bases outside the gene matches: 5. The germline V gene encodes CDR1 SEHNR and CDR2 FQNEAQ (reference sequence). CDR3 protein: CASSLEALAGGYEQYF. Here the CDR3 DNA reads TGTGCCAGCAGCTTAGAGGCTCTAGCGGGGGGGTACGAGCAGTACTTC.

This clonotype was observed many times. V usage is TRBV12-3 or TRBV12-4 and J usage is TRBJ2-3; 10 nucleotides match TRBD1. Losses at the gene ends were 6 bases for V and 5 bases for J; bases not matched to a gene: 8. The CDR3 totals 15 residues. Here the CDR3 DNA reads TGTGCCAGCAGATCCGACAGGGGGCAAGGAGATACGCAGTATTTT. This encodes CASRSDRGQGDTQYF.

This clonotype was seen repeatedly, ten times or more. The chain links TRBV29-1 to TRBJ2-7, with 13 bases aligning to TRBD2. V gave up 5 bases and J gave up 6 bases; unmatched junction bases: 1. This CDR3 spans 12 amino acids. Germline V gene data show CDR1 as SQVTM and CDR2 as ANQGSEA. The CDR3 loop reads CSVRLAGGEQYV. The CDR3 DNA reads TGCAGCGTTAGACTAGCGGGGGGCGAGCAGTACGTC.

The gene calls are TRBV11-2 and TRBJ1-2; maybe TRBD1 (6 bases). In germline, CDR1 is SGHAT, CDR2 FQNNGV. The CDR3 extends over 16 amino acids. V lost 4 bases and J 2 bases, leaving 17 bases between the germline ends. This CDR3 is CASSSLSVTGNYGYTF. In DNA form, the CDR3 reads TGTGCCAGCAGCTCCCTCTCGGTTACAGGGAACTATGGCTACACCTTC.

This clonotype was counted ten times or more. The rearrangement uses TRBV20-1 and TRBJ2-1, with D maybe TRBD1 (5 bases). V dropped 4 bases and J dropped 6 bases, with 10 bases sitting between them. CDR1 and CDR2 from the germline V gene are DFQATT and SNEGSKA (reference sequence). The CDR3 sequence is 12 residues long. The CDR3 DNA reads TGCAGTGCTAACCTTAGGGGCAATGAGCAGTTCTTC. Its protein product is CSANLRGNEQFF.

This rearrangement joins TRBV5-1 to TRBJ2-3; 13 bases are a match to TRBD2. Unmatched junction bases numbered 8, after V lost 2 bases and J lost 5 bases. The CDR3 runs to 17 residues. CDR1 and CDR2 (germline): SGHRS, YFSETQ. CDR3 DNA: TGCGCCAGCAGCTTCTTGACTAGCGGGGGGCCGGGAGATACGCAGTATTTT. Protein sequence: CASSFLTSGGPGDTQYF.

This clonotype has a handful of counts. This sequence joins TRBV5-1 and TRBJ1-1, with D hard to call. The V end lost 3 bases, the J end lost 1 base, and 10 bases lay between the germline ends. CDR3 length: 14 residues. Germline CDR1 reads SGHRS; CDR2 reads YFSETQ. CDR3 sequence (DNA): TGCGCCAGCAGCTCGATTACAGCGAACACTGAAGCTTTCTTT. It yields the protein CASSSITANTEAFF.

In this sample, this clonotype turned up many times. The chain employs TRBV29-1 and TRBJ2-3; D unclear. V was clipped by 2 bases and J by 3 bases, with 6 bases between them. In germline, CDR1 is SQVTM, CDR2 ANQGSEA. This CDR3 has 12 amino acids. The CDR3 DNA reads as TGCAGCGTTGAAAAAGGGACAGATACGCAGTATTTT. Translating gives CSVEKGTDTQYF.

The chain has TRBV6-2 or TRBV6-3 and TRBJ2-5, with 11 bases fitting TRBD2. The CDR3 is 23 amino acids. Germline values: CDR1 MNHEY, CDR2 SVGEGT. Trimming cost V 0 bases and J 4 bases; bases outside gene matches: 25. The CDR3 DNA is TGTGCCAGCAGTTACTCGCATACGGTCCGGGGACAGCGACTAGCGGGGTCCGGAGAGACCCAGTACTTC. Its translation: CASSYSHTVRGQRLAGSGETQYF.